The 5 T cell receptor beta chains below come from one sample, sequenced in a study of T cell repertoires in cytomegalovirus infection. TCRdb reprocessed the reads via MiXCR and lists one record per CDR3 protein. The sample yields 68,000 or so distinct CDR3 sequences, under 25% seen once. The antigens of these receptors remain unknown. Sequences were obtained from PBMCs, sequenced either directly or after in vitro stimulation (not recorded which). The origin of the receptors is a human donor in good health (CMV status not recorded). Some clones in this sample may be carry-over from other donors' samples.

V usage is TRBV27 and J usage is TRBJ1-5; no reliable D call. This CDR3 is built from 13 residues. In germline, CDR1 is MNHEY, CDR2 SMNVEV (reference sequence). V gave up 10 bases and J gave up 0 bases, with 10 bases separating them. DNA for the CDR3: TGTGCCACCCGAATTTATAGCAATCAGCCCCAGCATTTT. This encodes CATRIYSNQPQHF.

This clonotype was picked up a small number of times. The chain links TRBV7-2 to TRBJ1-3; possible D gene TRBD1, 5 bases. This CDR3 is built from 15 residues. Germline V gives CDR1 SGHTA, CDR2 FQGNSA. The V end lost 3 bases, the J end lost 0 bases, and 9 bases lay between the germline ends. For the CDR3, the DNA is TGTGCCAGCAGCTTGGGGACGTTCTCTGGAAACACCATATATTTT. It translates to CASSLGTFSGNTIYF.

This clonotype was seen many times. The rearrangement links TRBV6-2 or TRBV6-3 to TRBJ2-2, with TRBD2 matching over 13 bases. Germline lookup yields CDR1 MNHEY and CDR2 SVGEGT. V lost 7 bases and J lost 3; bases outside the gene matches: 14. This CDR3 has 19 residues. The CDR3 reads CASTSETSGREMDTGELFF. The CDR3 DNA follows: TGTGCCAGCACCTCCGAAACTAGCGGGAGGGAAATGGACACCGGGGAGCTGTTTTTT.

The CDR3 is CASRRALGIGNSPLHF. DNA of the CDR3: TGTGCCAGCAGACGCGCCCTGGGGATCGGGAATTCACCCCTCCACTTT. This chain uses TRBV6-5 with TRBJ1-6; D remains ambiguous. The CDR3 is 16 amino acids. The germline V gene encodes CDR1 MNHEY and CDR2 SVGAGI. V dropped 6 bases and J dropped 7 bases, with 19 bases sitting between them.

The chain carries TRBV20-1 and TRBJ1-3; D remains unclear. The CDR3 has 14 amino acids. Trimming pared 3 bases from V and 4 bases from J, leaving 13 bases between. Germline V gene sequence: CDR1 DFQATT, CDR2 SNEGSKA (reference sequence). CDR3 DNA sequence: TGCAGTGCTAGGAATGCAGACAAAGGAAACACCATATATTTT. This translates into CSARNADKGNTIYF.